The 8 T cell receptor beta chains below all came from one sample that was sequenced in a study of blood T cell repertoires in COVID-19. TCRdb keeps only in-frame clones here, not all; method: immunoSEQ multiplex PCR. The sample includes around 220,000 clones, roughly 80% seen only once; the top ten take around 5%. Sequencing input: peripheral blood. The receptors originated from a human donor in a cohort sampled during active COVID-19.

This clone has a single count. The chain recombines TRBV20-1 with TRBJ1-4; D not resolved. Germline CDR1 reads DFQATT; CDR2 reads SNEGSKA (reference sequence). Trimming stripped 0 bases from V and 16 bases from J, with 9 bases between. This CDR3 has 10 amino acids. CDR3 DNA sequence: TGCAGTGCTAGAGAGTGGCGGGAGTTTTTT. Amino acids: CSAREWREFF.

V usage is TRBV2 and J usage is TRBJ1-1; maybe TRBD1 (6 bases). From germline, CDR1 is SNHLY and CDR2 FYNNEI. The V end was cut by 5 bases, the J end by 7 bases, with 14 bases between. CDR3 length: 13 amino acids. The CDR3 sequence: CASSIYGTSEAFF. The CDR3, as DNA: TGTGCCAGCAGTATTTACGGGACAAGTGAAGCTTTCTTT.

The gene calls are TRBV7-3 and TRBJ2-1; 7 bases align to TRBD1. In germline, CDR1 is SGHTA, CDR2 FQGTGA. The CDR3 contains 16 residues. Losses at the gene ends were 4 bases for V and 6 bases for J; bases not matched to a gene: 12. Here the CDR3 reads CASSSSVGGGSNEQFF. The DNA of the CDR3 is TGTGCCAGCAGCTCATCTGTAGGGGGCGGCTCCAATGAGCAGTTCTTC.

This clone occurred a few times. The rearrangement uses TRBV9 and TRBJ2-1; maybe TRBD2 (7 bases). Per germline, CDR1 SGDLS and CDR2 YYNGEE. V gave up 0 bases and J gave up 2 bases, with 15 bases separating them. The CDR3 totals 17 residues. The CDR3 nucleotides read TGTGCCAGCAGCGTAGAGGGGGAGGGCCGAACCTACAATGAGCAGTTCTTC. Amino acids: CASSVEGEGRTYNEQFF.

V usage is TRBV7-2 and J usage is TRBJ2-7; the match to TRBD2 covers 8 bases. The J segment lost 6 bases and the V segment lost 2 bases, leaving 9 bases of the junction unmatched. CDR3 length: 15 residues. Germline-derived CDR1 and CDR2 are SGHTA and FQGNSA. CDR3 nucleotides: TGTGCCAGCAGCTTAAACGCAGCGGGAGTTGGCGAGCAGTACTTC. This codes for CASSLNAAGVGEQYF.

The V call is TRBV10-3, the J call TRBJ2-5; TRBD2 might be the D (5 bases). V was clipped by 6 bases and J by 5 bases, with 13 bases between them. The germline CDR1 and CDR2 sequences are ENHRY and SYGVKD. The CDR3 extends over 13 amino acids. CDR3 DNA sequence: TGTGCCATCAGCGCCAACGGCGGGGAGACCCAGTACTTC. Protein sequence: CAISANGGETQYF.

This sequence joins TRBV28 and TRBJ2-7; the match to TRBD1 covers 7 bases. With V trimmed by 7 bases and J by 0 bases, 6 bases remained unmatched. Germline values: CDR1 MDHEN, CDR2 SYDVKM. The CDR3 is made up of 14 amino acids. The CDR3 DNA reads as TGTGCCAGCATTTCCGGGGACAGCTCCTACGAGCAGTACTTC. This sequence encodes CASISGDSSYEQYF.

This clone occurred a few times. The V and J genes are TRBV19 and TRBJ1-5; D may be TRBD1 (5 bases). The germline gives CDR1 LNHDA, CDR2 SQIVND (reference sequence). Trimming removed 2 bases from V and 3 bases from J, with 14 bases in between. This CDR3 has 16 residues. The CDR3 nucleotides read TGTGCCAGTAGTATACCCAGGGAGGAATCCAATCAGCCCCAGCATTTT. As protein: CASSIPREESNQPQHF.